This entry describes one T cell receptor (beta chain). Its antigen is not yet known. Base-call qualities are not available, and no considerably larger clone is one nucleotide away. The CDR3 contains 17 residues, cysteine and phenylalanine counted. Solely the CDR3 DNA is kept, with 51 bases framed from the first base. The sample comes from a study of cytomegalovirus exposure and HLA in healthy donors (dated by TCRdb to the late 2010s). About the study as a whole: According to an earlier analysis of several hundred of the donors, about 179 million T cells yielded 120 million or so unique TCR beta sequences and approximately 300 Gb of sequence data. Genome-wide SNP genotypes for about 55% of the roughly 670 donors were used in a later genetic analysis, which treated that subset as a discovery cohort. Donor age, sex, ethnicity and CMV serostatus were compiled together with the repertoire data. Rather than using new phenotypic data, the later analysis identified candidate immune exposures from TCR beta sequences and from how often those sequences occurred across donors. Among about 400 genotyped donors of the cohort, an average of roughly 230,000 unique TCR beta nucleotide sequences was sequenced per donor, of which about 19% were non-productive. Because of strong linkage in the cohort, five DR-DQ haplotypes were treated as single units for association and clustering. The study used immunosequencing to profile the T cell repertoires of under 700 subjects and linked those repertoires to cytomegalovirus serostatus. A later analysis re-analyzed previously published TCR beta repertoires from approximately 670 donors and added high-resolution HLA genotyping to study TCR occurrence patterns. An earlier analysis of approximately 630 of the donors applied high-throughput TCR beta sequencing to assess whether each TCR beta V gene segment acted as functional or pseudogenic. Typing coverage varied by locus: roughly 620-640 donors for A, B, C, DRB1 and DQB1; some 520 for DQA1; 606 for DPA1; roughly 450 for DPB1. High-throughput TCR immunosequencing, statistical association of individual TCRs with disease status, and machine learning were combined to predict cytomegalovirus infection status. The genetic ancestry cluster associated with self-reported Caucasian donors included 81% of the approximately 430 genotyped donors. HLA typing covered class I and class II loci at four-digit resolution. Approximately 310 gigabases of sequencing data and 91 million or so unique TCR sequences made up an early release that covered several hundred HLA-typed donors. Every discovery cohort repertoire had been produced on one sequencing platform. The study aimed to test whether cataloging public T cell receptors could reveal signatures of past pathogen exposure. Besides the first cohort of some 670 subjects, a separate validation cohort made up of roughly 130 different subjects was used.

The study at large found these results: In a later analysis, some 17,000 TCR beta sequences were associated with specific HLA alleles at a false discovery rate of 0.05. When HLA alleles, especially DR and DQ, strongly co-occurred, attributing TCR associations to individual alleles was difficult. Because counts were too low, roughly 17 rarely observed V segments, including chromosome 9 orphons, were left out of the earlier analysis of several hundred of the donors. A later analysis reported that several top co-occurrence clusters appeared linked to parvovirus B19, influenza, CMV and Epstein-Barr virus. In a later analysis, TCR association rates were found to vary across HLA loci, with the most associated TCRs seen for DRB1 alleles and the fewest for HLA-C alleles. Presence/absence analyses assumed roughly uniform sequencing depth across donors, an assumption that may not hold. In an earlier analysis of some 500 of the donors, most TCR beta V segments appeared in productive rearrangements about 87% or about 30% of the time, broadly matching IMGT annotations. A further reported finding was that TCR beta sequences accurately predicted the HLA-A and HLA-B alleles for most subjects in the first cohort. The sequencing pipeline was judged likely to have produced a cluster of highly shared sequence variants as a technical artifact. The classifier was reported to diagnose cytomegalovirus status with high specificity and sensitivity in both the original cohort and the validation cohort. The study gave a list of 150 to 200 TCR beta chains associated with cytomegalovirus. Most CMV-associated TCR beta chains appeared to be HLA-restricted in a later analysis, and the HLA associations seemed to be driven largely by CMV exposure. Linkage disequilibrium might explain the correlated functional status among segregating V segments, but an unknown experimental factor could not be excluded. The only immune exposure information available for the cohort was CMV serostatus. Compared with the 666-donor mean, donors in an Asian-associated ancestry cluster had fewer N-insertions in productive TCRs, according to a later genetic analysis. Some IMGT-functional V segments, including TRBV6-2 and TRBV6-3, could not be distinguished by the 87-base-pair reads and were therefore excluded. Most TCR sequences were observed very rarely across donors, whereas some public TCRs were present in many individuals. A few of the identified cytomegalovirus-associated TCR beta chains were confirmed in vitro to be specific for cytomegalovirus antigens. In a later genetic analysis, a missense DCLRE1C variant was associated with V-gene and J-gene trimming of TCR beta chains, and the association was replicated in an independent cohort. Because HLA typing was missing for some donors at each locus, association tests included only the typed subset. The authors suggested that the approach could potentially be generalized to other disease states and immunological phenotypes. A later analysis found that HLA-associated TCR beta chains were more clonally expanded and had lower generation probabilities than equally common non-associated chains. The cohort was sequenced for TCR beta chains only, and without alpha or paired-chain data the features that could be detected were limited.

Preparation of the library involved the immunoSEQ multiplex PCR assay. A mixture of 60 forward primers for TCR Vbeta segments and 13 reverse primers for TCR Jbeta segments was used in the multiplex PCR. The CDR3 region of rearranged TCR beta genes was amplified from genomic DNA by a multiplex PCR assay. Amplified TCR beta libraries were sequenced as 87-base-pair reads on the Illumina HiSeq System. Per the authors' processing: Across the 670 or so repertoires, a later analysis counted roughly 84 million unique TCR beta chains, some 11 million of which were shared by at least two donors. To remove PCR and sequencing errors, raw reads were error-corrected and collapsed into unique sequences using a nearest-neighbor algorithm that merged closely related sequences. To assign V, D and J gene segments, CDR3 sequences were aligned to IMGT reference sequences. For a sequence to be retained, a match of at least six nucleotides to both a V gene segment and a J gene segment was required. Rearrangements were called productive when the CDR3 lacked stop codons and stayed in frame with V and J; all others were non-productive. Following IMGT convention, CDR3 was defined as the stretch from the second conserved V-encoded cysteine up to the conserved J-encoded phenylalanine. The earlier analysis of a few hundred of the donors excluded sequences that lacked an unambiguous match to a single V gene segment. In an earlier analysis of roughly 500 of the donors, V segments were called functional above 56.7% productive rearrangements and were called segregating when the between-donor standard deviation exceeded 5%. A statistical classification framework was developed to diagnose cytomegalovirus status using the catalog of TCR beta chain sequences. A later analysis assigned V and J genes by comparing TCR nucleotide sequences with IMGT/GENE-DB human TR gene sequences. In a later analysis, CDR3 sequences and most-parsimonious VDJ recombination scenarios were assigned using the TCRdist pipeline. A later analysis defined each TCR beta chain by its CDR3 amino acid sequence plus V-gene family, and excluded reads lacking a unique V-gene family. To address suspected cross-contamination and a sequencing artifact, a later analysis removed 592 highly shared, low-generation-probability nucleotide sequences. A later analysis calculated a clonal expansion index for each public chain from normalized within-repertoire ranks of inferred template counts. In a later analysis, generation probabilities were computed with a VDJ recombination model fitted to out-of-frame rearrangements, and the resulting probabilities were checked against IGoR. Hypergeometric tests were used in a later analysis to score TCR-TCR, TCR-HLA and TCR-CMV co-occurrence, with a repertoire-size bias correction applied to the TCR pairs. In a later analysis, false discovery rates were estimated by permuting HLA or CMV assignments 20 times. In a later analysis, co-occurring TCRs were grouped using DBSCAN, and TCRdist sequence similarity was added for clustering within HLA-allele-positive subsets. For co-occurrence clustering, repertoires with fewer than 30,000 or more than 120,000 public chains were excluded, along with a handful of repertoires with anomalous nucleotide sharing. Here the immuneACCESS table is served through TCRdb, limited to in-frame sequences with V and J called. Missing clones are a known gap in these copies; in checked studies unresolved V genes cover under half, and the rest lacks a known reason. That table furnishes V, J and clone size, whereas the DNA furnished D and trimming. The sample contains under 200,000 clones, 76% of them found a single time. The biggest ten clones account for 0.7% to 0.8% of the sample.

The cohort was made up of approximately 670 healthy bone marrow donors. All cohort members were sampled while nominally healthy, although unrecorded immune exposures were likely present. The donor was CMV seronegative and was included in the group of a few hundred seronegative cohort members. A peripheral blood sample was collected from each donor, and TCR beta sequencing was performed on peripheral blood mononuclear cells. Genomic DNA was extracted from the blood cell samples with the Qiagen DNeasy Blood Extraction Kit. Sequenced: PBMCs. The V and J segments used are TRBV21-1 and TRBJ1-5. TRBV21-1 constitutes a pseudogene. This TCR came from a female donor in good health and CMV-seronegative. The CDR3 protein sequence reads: CASISNKCRLGNQPQHF. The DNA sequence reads TGTGCCAGCATCTCCAATAAGTGCAGACTAGGAAATCAGCCCCAGCATTTT.